These 6 T cell receptor beta chains were all obtained from the same sample, sequenced in a study of blood T cell repertoires in COVID-19. The assay was immunoSEQ multiplex PCR, and TCRdb's table has in-frame clones only and misses some. This table has about 200,000 clones, approximately 84% appearing once. Sequences were obtained from peripheral blood. Receptor source: a woman aged 80 or older with acute or convalescent COVID-19.

This chain links TRBV19 with TRBJ1-6; D is perhaps TRBD1 (5 bases). This CDR3 contains 14 residues. CDR1 is LNHDA, CDR2 SQIVND, per germline (reference sequence). V lost 0 bases to trimming and J lost 8 bases, with 8 bases between them. The CDR3 DNA sequence: TGTGCCAGTAGTATAGACTCGACAGATTCACCCCTCCACTTT. Protein sequence: CASSIDSTDSPLHF.

The chain employs TRBV5-6 and TRBJ2-3; D uncertain. Deletions cut 6 bases from V and 0 bases from J, with 8 bases between. The CDR3 totals 13 residues. Germline loops: CDR1 SGHDT, CDR2 YYEEEE. CDR3 bases: TGTGCCAGCACCTTACATAGCACAGATACGCAGTATTTT. As protein: CASTLHSTDTQYF.

The chain is built from TRBV6-6 and TRBJ1-6; D not certain. CDR1 is MNHNY, CDR2 SVGAGI, per germline (reference sequence). The CDR3 runs 13 residues. Trimming pared 10 bases from V and 5 bases from J, leaving 12 bases between. CDR3 sequence (DNA): TGTGCCACCTCGGACGGGGATAATTCACCCCTCCACTTT. Protein sequence: CATSDGDNSPLHF.

The J gene is TRBJ1-6, the V gene TRBV5-5; 8 nucleotides line up with TRBD1. Losses at the gene ends were 2 bases for V and 8 bases for J; bases not matched to a gene: 9. The germline V gene encodes CDR1 SGHKS and CDR2 YYEKEE (reference sequence). This CDR3 comprises 16 residues. The CDR3 bases are TGTGCCAGCAGCTTCCTGGACAGGGCAGGGGATTCACCCCTCCACTTT. It codes for CASSFLDRAGDSPLHF. The whole variable domain, remainder taken from reference TRBV5-5 and TRBJ1-6, is DAGVTQSPTHLIKTRGQQVTLRCSPISGHKSVSWYQQVLGQGPQFIFQYYEKEERGRGNFPDRFSARQFPNYSSELNVNALLLGDSALYLCASSFLDRAGDSPLHFGNGTRLTVT.

The rearrangement uses TRBV3-1 (or the pseudogene TRBV3-2) and TRBJ2-1; D not resolved. The CDR3 has 15 amino acids. Germline V CDR1 and CDR2: LGHDT, YNNKEL (reference sequence). With 0 bases removed from V and 7 bases from J, the gap between germline ends came to 13 bases. CDR3 sequence (DNA): TGTGCCAGCAGCCAAGACGTTCAACAGAATAATGAGCAGTTCTTC. Translating gives CASSQDVQQNNEQFF.

The gene calls are TRBV5-5 and TRBJ2-7; possible D gene TRBD1, 6 bases. Trimming left V 4 bases short and J 0 bases short, with 14 bases between. The CDR3 spans 15 residues. The V gene's germline CDR1 is SGHKS and CDR2 YYEKEE (reference sequence). The CDR3 nucleotides are TGTGCCAGCAGCACTCGAGGACAGCACTCCTACGAGCAGTACTTC. Protein product: CASSTRGQHSYEQYF.